The entry below gives a single T cell receptor beta chain sequence along with its context. This clone was observed a handful of times. The target of this receptor is not known. Base qualities are not provided; no much larger clone lies one nucleotide away. This entry belongs to a study of blood T cell repertoires in COVID-19 (dated by TCRdb to about 2020). Regarding the study in general: Collaborator samples came from the United States, Italy and Spain and covered acute and convalescent phases of COVID-19. The prospective study material was composed of cDNA or gDNA derived from T cells, B-cell-depleted T cells, or PBMCs. The dataset comprised deeply sampled blood TCRbeta repertoires from subjects exposed to, actively infected with, or recovered from COVID-19. The repertoires were released in a freely available public database intended as a resource for research on the immune response to SARS-CoV-2. The samples were drawn from two sources: the first 160 participants of the ongoing ImmuneRACE study, and 1,000 to 1,500 subjects contributed by 6 global collaborators. Nearly every sample came with metadata listing a de-identified subject ID, COVID-19 status, age in years and sex. Where available, HLA class I and class II types were obtained from metadata supplied by the sample provider rather than from assay-based typing. Study-wide conclusions, independent of this receptor: The amount of clinical and demographic metadata varied by source and participant and was provided uncurated.

TCRbeta CDR3 regions were amplified from genomic DNA by means of the immunoSEQ Assay, a bias-controlled multiplex PCR. The original methods were these. Within the assay, amplification of reference gene primers was used to estimate how many nucleated cells each sample contained. To quantify the absolute abundance of each unique TCRbeta CDR3 rearrangement, sequence reads were collapsed and filtered. For each sample, productive Simpson clonality was calculated as the square root of Simpson's diversity index over productive rearrangements. TCRdb limited this immuneACCESS table to in-frame rearrangements with V and J called. A share of clones is missing; checked studies link under half to unresolved V genes, and the rest is unexplained. The V and J calls and the clone size are those of that table, but D and trimming were determined from the DNA. The sample table holds 150,000 or so clones, of which approximately 83% were seen once. The ten largest clonotypes hold around 8% of the sample.

CDR1 and CDR2, per the germline V gene (reference sequence), are SGHNT and YYREEE. A distance of 13 bases separates the germline ends of V and J, which lose 4 bases and 9 bases respectively. The CDR3, cysteine through phenylalanine, is 12 amino acids long. This entry keeps only the CDR3 DNA: 36 bases, framed from base 1. One collaborating source in Seattle enrolled patients during active infection and followed them longitudinally through the course of disease. The collaborating institutions used their own protocols to collect whole blood in K2EDTA tubes. For TCRbeta analysis, collaborators shipped samples in one of three forms: frozen whole blood, isolated PBMCs, or DNA extracted from either of those sample types.

Sequenced material: peripheral blood. The TCR was taken from a woman aged 55-69 years with COVID-19, enrolled during active disease. The chain links TRBV5-4 with TRBJ1-2, with the D gene uncertain. The CDR3 reads as follows: CASSGEDFSYTF. The DNA is TGTGCCAGCAGCGGAGAGGACTTTAGCTACACCTTC. Reference TRBV5-4 and TRBJ1-2 proteins supply the regions before and after the CDR3; the full variable domain is: ETGVTQSPTHLIKTRGQQVTLRCSSQSGHNTVSWYQQALGQGPQFIFQYYREEENGRGNFPPRFSGLQFPNYSSELNVNALELDDSALYLCASSGEDFSYTFGSGTRLTVV.